This T cell receptor (beta chain) was sequenced for a study of cytomegalovirus exposure and HLA in healthy donors. Healthy bone marrow donors made up the cohort. Study observations and caveats: Fewer N-insertions (relative to the 666-donor mean) were reportedly seen in an Asian-associated ancestry cluster in a later analysis.

Of note for this clone: Its antigen is undetermined.

The germline CDR1 and CDR2 sequences are KGHSH and LQKENI. The CDR3 runs to 15 residues. Trimming took 2 bases from V and 2 from J; bases not matched to a gene: 4. Primers included in the PCR were 60 Vbeta and 13 Jbeta primers. The protocol was immunoSEQ multiplex PCR, while the TCRdb copy is restricted to in-frame clones and leaves out a portion. Here the sample spans about 120,000 clones, about 78% being singletons. Sequences were obtained from PBMCs. This rearrangement joins TRBV18 to TRBJ2-5; 8 bases are a match to TRBD2. The sequence came from a woman aged 40 to 50 in good health and CMV-seropositive. The CDR3 sequence is CASSPMGGGQETQYF. Here the CDR3 DNA reads TGTGCCAGCTCACCAATGGGCGGGGGGCAAGAGACCCAGTACTTC.